This paragraph reports one T cell receptor beta chain. The germline V gene encodes CDR1 LGHNT and CDR2 FRNRAP. Unmatched junction bases numbered 13, after V lost 10 bases and J lost 6 bases. The CDR3 runs 15 residues. Tumor tissue was taken before any definitive surgery or chemotherapy was given. This entry belongs to a study of high-grade serous ovarian cancer treatment subgroups. Only in-frame clones appear in the TCRdb table, and some are missing; sequencing was by immunoSEQ multiplex PCR. Of 10,000 to 12,000 clones in the sample, about 71% were seen once. This receptor was obtained from a human donor with high-grade serous ovarian cancer. Sequenced sample: tumor tissue. The rearrangement uses TRBV12-5 and TRBJ1-5; 9 bases are shared with TRBD1. The CDR3 DNA reads TGTGCTACCGAATCCGGGACAGGGAGTCGTCAGCCCCAGCATTTT. Translated: CATESGTGSRQPQHF.